This paragraph covers one TCR beta chain sequence. Its antigen remains unidentified. The data stem from a study of cytomegalovirus exposure and HLA in healthy donors. General study findings and limits: A later analysis linked a missense variant in DCLRE1C to the trimming of TCR beta V and J genes.

The PCR had 60 Vbeta and 13 Jbeta primers. Here immunoSEQ multiplex PCR was the method, and the copy in TCRdb shows in-frame clones only, minus some. This table has under 200,000 clones, roughly 80% appearing once. Germline CDR1 is GTSNPN and CDR2 is SVGIG (reference sequence). CDR3 length equals 13 residues. V was trimmed by 0 bases and J by 3 bases, leaving 8 bases between them. This sequence originates from a man between 45 and 60 years old in good health and CMV-seropositive. The material sequenced was PBMCs. The chain links TRBV30 to TRBJ2-5; D is perhaps TRBD1 (5 bases). CDR3: CAWSVGAKETQYF. CDR3 in DNA: TGTGCCTGGAGTGTAGGGGCCAAAGAGACCCAGTACTTC.